The T cell receptor (beta chain) under discussion was sequenced for a study of a mutant IDH1 vaccine in newly diagnosed glioma (dated by TCRdb to the early 2020s). Background on the whole study: Vaccination was initiated 4-6 weeks after radiotherapy alone, or concurrently with temozolomide cycles in the chemotherapy-containing groups. Of the roughly 34 treated patients, approximately 60% were male and roughly 40% were female, and a mean age of approximately 40 years was recorded. Before enrollment, patients had received standard therapy of radiotherapy alone, temozolomide alone, or radiochemotherapy with temozolomide; most received the combination. Visit V12 was the week-35 safety follow-up and visit V13 was the week-47 end of study. Peripheral blood was drawn at six visits: V03 (baseline), V05, V07, V10, V12 and V13. Longitudinal TCRB deep sequencing was done for about two dozen treated patients, wherever samples were available for exploratory analyses. Beyond this particular receptor, the publication reports: Pseudoprogression appeared unrelated to alterations in the top peripheral T cell clonotypes detected by TCRB sequencing. Immune responses induced by the vaccine were seen in 93.3% of patients across multiple MHC alleles. The authors noted that analyses of patient blood samples could not be reproduced because of sample limitations. Selection of PBMC samples for TCRB deep sequencing was based on availability.

Library preparation employed the immunoSEQ multiplex PCR assay. The hsTCRB Kit was used according to the manufacturer's protocol to amplify rearranged TCR beta chain sequences. TCRB libraries were sequenced on an Illumina MiSeq. As for the authors' bioinformatics: The proprietary platform of the kit vendor was used for demultiplexing, trimming and gene mapping. The immuneACCESS repertoire file appears here via TCRdb, limited to in-frame rearrangements. These files lack a portion of the clones; in checked studies, under half of the deficit traces to unresolved V genes, and the cause of the others is not known. V, J and clone size derive from that table, while D and trimming were established from the DNA sequence. In all, the sample holds approximately 50,000 clones, and roughly four fifths of those were seen once. The ten largest account for over 2.5% of the sample. CDR1 and CDR2, per the germline V gene (reference sequence), are SEHNR and FQNEAQ. The CDR3 goes from the cysteine to the phenylalanine over 11 residues. The entry retains the CDR3 DNA only, 33 bases that are in frame from base 1. V was cut back by 8 bases and J by 3 bases, leaving a gap of 4 bases between them.

The time point label corresponds to: week 47, end of study. Each vaccine dose, consisting of 300 ug of a 20-mer mutant IDH1 peptide in Montanide, was administered subcutaneously with topical imiquimod. Eight vaccinations were administered to patients in weeks 1, 3, 5, 7, 11, 15, 19 and 23, corresponding to visits V03 through V10. The donors had newly diagnosed IDH1-mutant astrocytomas of WHO grade 3 or 4 that showed loss of nuclear ATRX. The samples were drawn from NOA16, a multicentre, single-arm, open-label phase I trial in Germany that tested a mutant IDH1 peptide vaccine in humans for the first time. Genomic DNA for TCRB sequencing was isolated from EDTA blood with the DNeasy Blood and Tissue Kit. The sample holds a few counts of this clone. No antigen is known for it. No much larger clone exists at a distance of one base, and base qualities are not known.

The sample here was PBMCs, taken from a glioma patient whose treatment included an IDH1 peptide vaccine. The sequence came from a woman in her forties or fifties with glioma. The chain uses TRBV7-9 and TRBJ2-2, with no reliable assignment of the D segment. The nucleotides read TGTGCCAGCTCCTACACCGGGGAGCTGTTTTTT. Translated, this gives CASSYTGELFF.